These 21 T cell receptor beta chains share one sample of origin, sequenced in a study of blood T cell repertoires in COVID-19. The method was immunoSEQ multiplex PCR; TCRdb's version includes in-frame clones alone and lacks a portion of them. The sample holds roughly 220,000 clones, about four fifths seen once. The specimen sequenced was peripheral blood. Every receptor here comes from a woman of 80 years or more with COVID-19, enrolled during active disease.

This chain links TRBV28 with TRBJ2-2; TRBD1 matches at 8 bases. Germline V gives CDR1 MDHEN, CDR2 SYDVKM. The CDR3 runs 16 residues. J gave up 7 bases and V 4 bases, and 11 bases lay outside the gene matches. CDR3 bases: TGTGCCAGCAGTTCCCCAGGCAGGGGGCTTGACGGGGAGCTGTTTTTT. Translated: CASSSPGRGLDGELFF.

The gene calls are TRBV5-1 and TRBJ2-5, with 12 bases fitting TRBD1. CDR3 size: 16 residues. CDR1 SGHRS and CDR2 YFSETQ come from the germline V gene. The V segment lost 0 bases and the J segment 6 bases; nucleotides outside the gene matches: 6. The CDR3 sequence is CASSLEGTGGAKTQYF. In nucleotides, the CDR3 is TGCGCCAGCAGCTTGGAAGGGACAGGGGGCGCGAAGACCCAGTACTTC.

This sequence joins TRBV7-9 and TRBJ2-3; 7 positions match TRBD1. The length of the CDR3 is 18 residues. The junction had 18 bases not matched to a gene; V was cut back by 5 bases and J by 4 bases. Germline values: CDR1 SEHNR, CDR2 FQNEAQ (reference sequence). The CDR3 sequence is CASSDPDNRGALPDTQYF. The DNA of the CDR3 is TGTGCCAGCAGCGACCCCGACAACAGGGGCGCGTTACCAGATACGCAGTATTTT.

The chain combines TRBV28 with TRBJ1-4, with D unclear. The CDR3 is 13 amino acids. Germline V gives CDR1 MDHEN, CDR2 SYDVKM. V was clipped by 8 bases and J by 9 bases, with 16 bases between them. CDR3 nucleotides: TGTGCCAGCTATGGCACAAGAACGAAAAAACTGTTTTTT. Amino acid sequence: CASYGTRTKKLFF.

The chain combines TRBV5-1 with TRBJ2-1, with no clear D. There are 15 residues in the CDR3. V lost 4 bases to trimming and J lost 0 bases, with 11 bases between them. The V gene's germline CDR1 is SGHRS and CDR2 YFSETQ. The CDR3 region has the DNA TGCGCCAGCAGCACTACGAGCGTCTCCTACAATGAGCAGTTCTTC. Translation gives CASSTTSVSYNEQFF.

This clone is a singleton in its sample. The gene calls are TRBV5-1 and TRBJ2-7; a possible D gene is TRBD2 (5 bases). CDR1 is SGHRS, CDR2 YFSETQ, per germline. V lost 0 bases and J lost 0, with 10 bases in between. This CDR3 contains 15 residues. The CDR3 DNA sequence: TGCGCCAGCAGCTTGGACGGGAAAAGCTCCTACGAGCAGTACTTC. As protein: CASSLDGKSSYEQYF.

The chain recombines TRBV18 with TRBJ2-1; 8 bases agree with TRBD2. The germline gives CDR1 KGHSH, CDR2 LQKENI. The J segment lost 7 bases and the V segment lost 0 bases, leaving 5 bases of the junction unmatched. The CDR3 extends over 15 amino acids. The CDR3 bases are TGTGCCAGCTCACCACCGGGCGGGGGGCTTAATGAGCAGTTCTTC. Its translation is CASSPPGGGLNEQFF.

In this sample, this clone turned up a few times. CDR3 loop: CASRDERRPGDGYTF. In nucleotides, the CDR3 is TGTGCCAGTAGGGACGAAAGACGGCCCGGGGATGGCTACACCTTC. This chain links TRBV19 with TRBJ1-2; D not resolved. V was clipped by 6 bases and J by 6 bases, with 20 bases between them. Germline loops: CDR1 LNHDA, CDR2 SQIVND (reference sequence). This CDR3 comprises 15 residues.

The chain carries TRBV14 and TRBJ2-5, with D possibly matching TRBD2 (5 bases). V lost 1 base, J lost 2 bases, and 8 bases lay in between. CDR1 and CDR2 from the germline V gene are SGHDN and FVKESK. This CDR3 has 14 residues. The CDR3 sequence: CASSQVLGQETQYF. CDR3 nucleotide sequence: TGTGCCAGCAGCCAAGTACTAGGGCAAGAGACCCAGTACTTC.

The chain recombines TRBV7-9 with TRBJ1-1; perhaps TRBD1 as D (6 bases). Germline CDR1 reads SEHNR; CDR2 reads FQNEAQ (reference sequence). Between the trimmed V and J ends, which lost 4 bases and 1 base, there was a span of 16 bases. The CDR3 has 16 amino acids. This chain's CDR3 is CASSSFGGGENTEAFF. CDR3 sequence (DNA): TGTGCCAGCAGCTCCTTTGGGGGCGGTGAGAACACTGAAGCTTTCTTT.

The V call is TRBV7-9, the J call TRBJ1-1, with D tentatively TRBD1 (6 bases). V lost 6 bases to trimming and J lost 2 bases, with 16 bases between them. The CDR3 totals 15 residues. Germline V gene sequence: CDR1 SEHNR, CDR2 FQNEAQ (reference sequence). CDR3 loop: CASSFVGALNTEAFF. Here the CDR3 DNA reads TGTGCCAGCAGTTTCGTGGGGGCTTTAAACACTGAAGCTTTCTTT.

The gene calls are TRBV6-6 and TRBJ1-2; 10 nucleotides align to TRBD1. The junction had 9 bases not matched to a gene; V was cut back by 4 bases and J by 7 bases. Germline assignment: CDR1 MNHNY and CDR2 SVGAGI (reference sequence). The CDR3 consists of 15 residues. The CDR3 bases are TGTGCCAGCAGTTCTACCCGGGACAGGGGTGCTGGCTACACCTTC. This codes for CASSSTRDRGAGYTF.

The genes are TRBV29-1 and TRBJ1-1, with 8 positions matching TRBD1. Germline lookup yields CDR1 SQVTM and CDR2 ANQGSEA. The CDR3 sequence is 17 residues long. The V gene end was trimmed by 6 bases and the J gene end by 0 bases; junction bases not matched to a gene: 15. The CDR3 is CSVPATGAAGLNTEAFF. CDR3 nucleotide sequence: TGCAGCGTCCCGGCGACAGGGGCCGCGGGCCTGAACACTGAAGCTTTCTTT.

This chain's CDR3 is CASSSFMTSPYEQYF. CDR3 in DNA: TGTGCCAGCAGCTCTTTTATGACAAGCCCCTACGAGCAGTACTTC. V gene TRBV5-5 combines with J gene TRBJ2-7; D gene unclear. Trimming pared 3 bases from V and 2 bases from J, leaving 15 bases between. Germline CDR1 SGHKS, CDR2 YYEKEE (reference sequence). CDR3 size: 15 residues.

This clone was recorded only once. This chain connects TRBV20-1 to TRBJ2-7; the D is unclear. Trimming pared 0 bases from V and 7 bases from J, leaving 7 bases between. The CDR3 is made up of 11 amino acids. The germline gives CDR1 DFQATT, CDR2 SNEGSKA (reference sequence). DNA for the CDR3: TGCAGTGCTAGAGACCCCAGGGAGCAGTACTTC. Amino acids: CSARDPREQYF.

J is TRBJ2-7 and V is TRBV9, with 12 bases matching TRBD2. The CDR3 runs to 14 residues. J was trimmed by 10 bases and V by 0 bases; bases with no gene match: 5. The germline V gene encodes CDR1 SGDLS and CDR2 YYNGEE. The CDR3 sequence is CASSVGTSGVIQYF. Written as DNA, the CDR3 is TGTGCCAGCAGCGTAGGGACTAGCGGGGTTATCCAGTACTTC. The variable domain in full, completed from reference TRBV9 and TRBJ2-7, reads DSGVTQTPKHLITATGQRVTLRCSPRSGDLSVYWYQQSLDQGLQFLIQYYNGEERAKGNILERFSAQQFPDLHSELNLSSLELGDSALYFCASSVGTSGVIQYFGPGTRLTVT.

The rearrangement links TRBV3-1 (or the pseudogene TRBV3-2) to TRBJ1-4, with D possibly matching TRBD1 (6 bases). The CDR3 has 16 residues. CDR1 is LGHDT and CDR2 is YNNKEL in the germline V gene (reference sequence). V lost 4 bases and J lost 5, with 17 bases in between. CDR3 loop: CASSPKDSGTNEKLFF. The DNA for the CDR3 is TGTGCCAGCAGCCCGAAGGACAGCGGAACGAATGAAAAACTGTTTTTT.

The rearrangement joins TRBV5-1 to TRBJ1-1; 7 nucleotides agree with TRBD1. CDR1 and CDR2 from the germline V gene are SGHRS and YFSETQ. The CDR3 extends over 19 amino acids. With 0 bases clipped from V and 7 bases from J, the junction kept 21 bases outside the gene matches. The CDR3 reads CASSLAGLRQGLKVLEAFF. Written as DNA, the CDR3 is TGCGCCAGCAGCTTGGCCGGGCTGAGACAGGGCCTGAAAGTTCTTGAAGCTTTCTTT.

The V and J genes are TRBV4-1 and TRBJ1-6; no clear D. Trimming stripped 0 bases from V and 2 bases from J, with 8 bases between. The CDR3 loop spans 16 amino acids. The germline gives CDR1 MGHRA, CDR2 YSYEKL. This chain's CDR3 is CASSQDKGAYNSPLHF. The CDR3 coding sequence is TGCGCCAGCAGCCAAGATAAGGGAGCCTATAATTCACCCCTCCACTTT.

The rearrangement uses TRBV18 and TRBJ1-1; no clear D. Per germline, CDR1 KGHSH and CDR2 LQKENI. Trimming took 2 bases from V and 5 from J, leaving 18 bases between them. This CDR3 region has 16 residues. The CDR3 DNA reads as TGTGCCAGCTCACCAAATCCTCCGGGAATTGGGACTGAAGCTTTCTTT. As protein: CASSPNPPGIGTEAFF.

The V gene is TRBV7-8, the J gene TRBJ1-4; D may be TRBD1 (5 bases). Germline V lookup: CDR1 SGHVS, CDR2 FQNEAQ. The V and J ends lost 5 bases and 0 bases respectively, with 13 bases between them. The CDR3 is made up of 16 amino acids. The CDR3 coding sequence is TGTGCCAGCAGCCGCGGACAAGTTGCAACTAATGAAAAACTGTTTTTT. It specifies CASSRGQVATNEKLFF.